A single sample is the source of the 24 T cell receptor beta chains below, sequenced in a study of identifying expanded T cells in peripheral blood. Profiling relied on immunoSEQ multiplex PCR, and the TCRdb table lists in-frame clones only, not all of them. This sample has about 53,000 clones, with about four fifths found just once. Source material: blood. These receptors were obtained from a person between 18 and 75 years old in good health.

This sequence joins TRBV27 and TRBJ2-1, with a possible D match to TRBD2 (5 bases). The V end was cut by 6 bases, the J end by 0 bases, with 15 bases between. The germline gives CDR1 MNHEY, CDR2 SMNVEV (reference sequence). This CDR3 comprises 16 residues. CDR3 protein: CASSSLASSSYNEQFF. As DNA, the CDR3 is TGTGCCAGCAGCAGTCTAGCTTCGAGCTCCTACAATGAGCAGTTCTTC.

The rearrangement links TRBV6-1 to TRBJ2-7, with D unclear. Germline V lookup: CDR1 MNHNS, CDR2 SASEGT. V was clipped by 7 bases and J by 7 bases, with 11 bases between them. The CDR3 spans 11 residues. The CDR3 bases are TGTGCCAGCATCGGATCGTGGGAGCAGTACGTC. It is translated as CASIGSWEQYV.

The chain has TRBV5-1 and TRBJ2-1; D is unresolved. The germline gives CDR1 SGHRS, CDR2 YFSETQ. This CDR3 has 12 amino acids. V lost 4 bases and J lost 7, with 9 bases in between. The CDR3 DNA reads as TGCGCCAGCAGCCCGCAGTGGAATGAGCAGTTCTTC. This translates into CASSPQWNEQFF.

V usage is TRBV5-5 and J usage is TRBJ2-2; 8 bases are shared with TRBD1. Trimming at V came to 4 bases and at J to 1 base, leaving 3 bases not matched to a gene. Germline V CDR1 and CDR2: SGHKS, YYEKEE (reference sequence). The CDR3 has 15 residues. The CDR3 loop is CASSTGTGNTGELFF. The CDR3 DNA follows: TGTGCCAGCAGCACCGGGACAGGGAACACCGGGGAGCTGTTTTTT.

The rearrangement links TRBV4-3 to TRBJ1-6; D is unresolved. The germline V and J ends were trimmed by 0 bases and 4 bases, with 4 bases remaining between them. The CDR3 extends over 14 amino acids. Per the germline V gene, CDR1 is LGHNA and CDR2 is YSLEER. CDR3 in DNA: TGCGCCAGCAGCCAAGACGGGTATAATTCACCCCTCCACTTT. Amino acids: CASSQDGYNSPLHF.

This rearrangement joins TRBV6-5 to TRBJ2-3; TRBD2 matches 12 bases. This CDR3 is built from 15 residues. V gave up 6 bases and J gave up 4 bases; unmatched junction bases: 5. CDR1 MNHEY and CDR2 SVGAGI come from the germline V gene. Written as DNA, the CDR3 is TGTGCCAGCAGCGGACTAGCGGGAAGGGCAGATACGCAGTATTTT. As protein: CASSGLAGRADTQYF.

The chain recombines TRBV5-4 with TRBJ2-7; unclear D gene. This CDR3 is built from 12 residues. Trimming pared 7 bases from V and 7 bases from J, leaving 15 bases between. Germline V gives CDR1 SGHNT, CDR2 YYREEE (reference sequence). In DNA, the CDR3 is TGTGCCAGCGCCCCGGCAACGGGTGAGCAGTACTTC. The encoded protein is CASAPATGEQYF.

This clone was seen ten or more times. The chain joins TRBV6-6 to TRBJ2-7, with D possibly matching TRBD2 (6 bases). In germline, CDR1 is MNHNY, CDR2 SVGAGI (reference sequence). This CDR3 comprises 12 residues. Trimming removed 4 bases at V and 7 bases at J, with 11 bases between. The CDR3 sequence is CASSWGVGEQYV. Written as DNA, the CDR3 is TGTGCCAGCAGTTGGGGGGTGGGGGAGCAGTACGTC.

The chain carries TRBV12-5 and TRBJ2-1; TRBD1 matches 10 bases. Trimming removed 1 base from V and 7 bases from J; junction bases left unmatched: 7. The CDR3 is 16 amino acids. Germline lookup yields CDR1 LGHNT and CDR2 FRNRAP. CDR3 bases: TGTGCTAGTGGTTTGGGTCTGACAGGGGGCGTGAATGAGCAGTTCTTC. This codes for CASGLGLTGGVNEQFF.

V and J are TRBV5-3 and TRBJ2-7; a weak D match, TRBD1 (6 bases). TRBV5-3 is identified as an open reading frame with a role that is uncertain. The CDR3 spans 13 residues. The germline V and J ends were trimmed by 2 bases and 6 bases, with 12 bases remaining between them. The CDR3 sequence is CARSFIQGPEQYV. As DNA, the CDR3 is TGTGCCAGAAGCTTCATACAGGGCCCCGAGCAGTACGTC.

This clone was seen a few times. The chain carries TRBV6-1 and TRBJ1-2, with TRBD1 matching 7 bases. V was clipped by 7 bases and J by 4 bases; unmatched bases: 6. The CDR3 length is 13 residues. Germline CDR1 is MNHNS and CDR2 is SASEGT. Written as DNA, the CDR3 is TGTGCCAGCATCTGGGCAGGGGGCTATGGCTACACCTTC. It specifies CASIWAGGYGYTF.

In this sample, this clone turned up a few times. V usage is TRBV4-3 and J usage is TRBJ1-4; TRBD1 might be the D (5 bases). V lost 3 bases and J lost 7, with 15 bases in between. This CDR3 is 15 amino acids long. Germline V gene sequence: CDR1 LGHNA, CDR2 YSLEER. The CDR3 DNA is TGCGCCAGCAGCCACGGGGCGGGGGGTGGTGAAAAACTGTTTTTT. Its protein product is CASSHGAGGGEKLFF.

The V and J genes are TRBV7-2 and TRBJ2-5; unclear D gene. Germline-derived CDR1 and CDR2 are SGHTA and FQGNSA. The V end lost 1 base, the J end lost 1 base, and 10 bases lay between the germline ends. This CDR3 comprises 15 residues. The CDR3 sequence: CASSLGQDTQETQYF. DNA for the CDR3: TGTGCCAGCAGCTTAGGGCAGGATACCCAAGAGACCCAGTACTTC.

The chain joins TRBV10-3 to TRBJ1-2, with 10 nucleotides matching TRBD1. Unmatched junction bases numbered 5, after V lost 3 bases and J lost 4 bases. Germline CDR1 and CDR2: ENHRY and SYGVKD. The CDR3 is 15 amino acids. CDR3 residues: CAISDLGQGTYGYTF. In DNA, the CDR3 is TGTGCCATCAGTGATTTGGGACAGGGGACCTATGGCTACACCTTC.

The J gene is TRBJ1-3, the V gene TRBV7-9; D perhaps matches TRBD1 (5 bases). Germline lookup yields CDR1 SEHNR and CDR2 FQNEAQ (reference sequence). Trimming stripped 5 bases from V and 0 bases from J, with 14 bases between. The CDR3 runs to 16 residues. CDR3 sequence (DNA): TGTGCCAGCAGCCTCACGGGGCACATCTCTGGAAACACCATATATTTT. Its protein product is CASSLTGHISGNTIYF.

This clone was seen a few times. The chain has TRBV2 and TRBJ1-6; D remains ambiguous. Germline V lookup: CDR1 SNHLY, CDR2 FYNNEI. CDR3 size: 13 residues. V was clipped by 6 bases and J by 7 bases, with 10 bases between them. The CDR3: CASRGWENSPLHF. The DNA for the CDR3 is TGTGCCAGCAGGGGGTGGGAGAATTCACCCCTCCACTTT.

J is TRBJ1-2 and V is TRBV5-4; no reliable D call. The V gene's germline CDR1 is SGHNT and CDR2 YYREEE (reference sequence). V lost 2 bases and J lost 7, with 12 bases in between. The CDR3 has 13 amino acids. The CDR3 DNA reads TGTGCCAGCAGCTTTGCGCGGGGAGGTGGCTACACCTTC. It encodes CASSFARGGGYTF. Combining the CDR3 with reference TRBV5-4 and TRBJ1-2 gives the whole variable domain ETGVTQSPTHLIKTRGQQVTLRCSSQSGHNTVSWYQQALGQGPQFIFQYYREEENGRGNFPPRFSGLQFPNYSSELNVNALELDDSALYLCASSFARGGGYTFGSGTRLTVV.

CDR3 protein: CASSPVRGPGEQYV. The DNA of the CDR3 is TGTGCCAGCTCACCAGTCAGGGGTCCGGGAGAGCAGTACGTC. V usage is TRBV18 and J usage is TRBJ2-7; D may be TRBD1 (6 bases). Germline CDR1 and CDR2: KGHSH and LQKENI. This CDR3 has 14 residues. The V end was cut by 2 bases, the J end by 7 bases, with 15 bases between.

This clone was recorded only once. The identical CDR3 is also encoded by other nucleotide sequences in the sample. The CDR3: CASSSSTDTQYF. The CDR3 bases are TGCGCCAGCAGCTCTTCCACAGATACGCAGTATTTT. The chain links TRBV5-1 to TRBJ2-3; D is unclear. Trimming shortened V by 3 bases and J by 2 bases, and 4 bases separated the two germline ends. The V gene's germline CDR1 is SGHRS and CDR2 YFSETQ. This CDR3 has 12 amino acids.

The chain uses TRBV27 and TRBJ2-2; either TRBD1 or TRBD2 may supply D (6 bases each). V was pared by 6 bases and J by 2 bases, with 10 bases between. Germline values: CDR1 MNHEY, CDR2 SMNVEV (reference sequence). The CDR3 length is 14 residues. In DNA, the CDR3 is TGTGCCAGCAGGGAGGGACAAAACACCGGGGAGCTGTTTTTT. Amino acids: CASREGQNTGELFF.

V and J are TRBV7-6 and TRBJ2-1; 8 bases align to TRBD2. Germline lookup yields CDR1 SGHVS and CDR2 FNYEAQ. The CDR3 has 14 residues. J lost 0 bases, V lost 5 bases, and 0 bases had no gene match. In DNA form, the CDR3 reads TGTGCCAGCAGCGCGGGGGGCTCCTACAATGAGCAGTTCTTC. It codes for CASSAGGSYNEQFF. Supplemented by reference TRBV7-6 and TRBJ2-1, the full variable domain reads GAGVSQSPRYKVTKRGQDVALRCDPISGHVSLYWYRQALGQGPEFLTYFNYEAQQDKSGLPNDRFSAERPEGSISTLTIQRTEQRDSAMYRCASSAGGSYNEQFFGPGTRLTVL.

The chain employs TRBV5-1 and TRBJ2-1, with D uncertain. The germline CDR1 and CDR2 sequences are SGHRS and YFSETQ. Between the trimmed V and J ends, which lost 0 bases and 1 base, there was a span of 8 bases. This CDR3 is built from 15 residues. DNA for the CDR3: TGCGCCAGCAGCTTGGGGCAGGTGTCCTACAATGAGCAGTTCTTC. Protein sequence: CASSLGQVSYNEQFF. The full variable domain, completed using reference TRBV5-1 and TRBJ2-1, is KAGVTQTPRYLIKTRGQQVTLSCSPISGHRSVSWYQQTPGQGLQFLFEYFSETQRNKGNFPGRFSGRQFSNSRSEMNVSTLELGDSALYLCASSLGQVSYNEQFFGPGTRLTVL.

The chain is built from TRBV5-8 and TRBJ2-6; D call uncertain. Trimming removed 7 bases from V and 0 bases from J, with 5 bases in between. The germline V gene has CDR1 SGHTS and CDR2 YDEGEE. There are 13 residues in the CDR3. In DNA, the CDR3 is TGTGCCAGCCGAATCTCTGGGGCCAACGTCCTGACTTTC. Its protein is CASRISGANVLTF.

This chain uses TRBV5-1 with TRBJ2-1, with TRBD2 matching over 9 bases. CDR1 is SGHRS and CDR2 is YFSETQ in the germline V gene. The CDR3 spans 15 residues. V shed 1 base, J shed 6 bases, and the junction held 5 bases outside the gene matches. CDR3 coding DNA: TGCGCCAGCAGCTTGAATAGCGGGAGACCCAATGAGCAGTTCTTC. Translation gives CASSLNSGRPNEQFF.